The 5 T cell receptor beta chains below all came from one sample that was sequenced in a study of cytomegalovirus exposure and HLA in healthy donors. Clones were read by immunoSEQ multiplex PCR, and TCRdb kept only the in-frame ones, dropping some. The table lists fewer than 300,000 clones, 85% to 90% of them singletons. Source material: PBMCs. The receptor set was obtained from a woman between 18 and 29 years old in good health and CMV-seronegative.

This rearrangement joins TRBV5-1 to TRBJ1-5; D perhaps matches TRBD1 (6 bases). V gave up 0 bases and J gave up 7 bases, with 14 bases separating them. The CDR3 runs 15 residues. Germline V lookup: CDR1 SGHRS, CDR2 YFSETQ. The CDR3 bases are TGCGCCAGCAGCTTGGAGGCGGGGGCGGGACAGCCCCAGCATTTT. As protein: CASSLEAGAGQPQHF.

CDR3 nucleotide sequence: TGTGCCAGCAGCGTAGTAGCGGGAGCAGACGGTTGGCAGTTCTTC. Amino acid sequence: CASSVVAGADGWQFF. This chain connects TRBV9 to TRBJ2-1, with TRBD2 matching 9 bases. This CDR3 has 15 amino acids. The junction had 10 bases not matched to a gene; V was cut back by 0 bases and J by 12 bases. CDR1 and CDR2 (germline): SGDLS, YYNGEE. Combining the CDR3 with reference TRBV9 and TRBJ2-1 gives the whole variable domain DSGVTQTPKHLITATGQRVTLRCSPRSGDLSVYWYQQSLDQGLQFLIQYYNGEERAKGNILERFSAQQFPDLHSELNLSSLELGDSALYFCASSVVAGADGWQFFGPGTRLTVL.

This clone was seen once. This chain links TRBV28 with TRBJ2-7; the D gene is possibly TRBD1 (6 bases). Trimming removed 1 base at V and 2 bases at J, with 12 bases between. The CDR3 is 15 residues long. Looked up from germline, CDR1 is MDHEN and CDR2 is SYDVKM. DNA of the CDR3: TGTGCCAGCAGTTTATTGGGGACACTTACCTACGAGCAGTACTTC. This gives the protein CASSLLGTLTYEQYF.

This clone was counted only a few times. The CDR3 loop is CASSLQQGSVDTEAFF. In nucleotides, the CDR3 is TGTGCCAGCAGTTTACAACAGGGGAGTGTGGACACTGAAGCTTTCTTT. The chain is built from TRBV28 and TRBJ1-1; 7 bases align to TRBD1. V lost 2 bases to trimming and J lost 3 bases; unmatched junction nucleotides: 9. The CDR3 is made up of 16 amino acids. The V gene's germline CDR1 is MDHEN and CDR2 SYDVKM.

CDR3 DNA sequence: TGCGCCAGCAGCTTGGGCGGGCTGAGCACAGATACGCAGTATTTT. Translation: CASSLGGLSTDTQYF. The V call is TRBV5-1, the J call TRBJ2-3, with D perhaps TRBD2 (5 bases). The V gene's germline CDR1 is SGHRS and CDR2 YFSETQ. Deletions cut 0 bases from V and 0 bases from J, with 8 bases between. This CDR3 region has 15 residues.